Following are 3 T cell receptor beta chains from one sample sequenced in a study of blood T cell repertoires in COVID-19 (dated by TCRdb to about 2020). Library prep was done by the immunoSEQ multiplex PCR assay. The table comes from immuneACCESS by way of TCRdb, which keeps in-frame sequences with V and J called. Part of the clones is missing from these tables; in studies checked, under half for an unresolved V gene and the rest for unknown reasons. The sample table holds 70,000 to 75,000 clones, of which about 80% were seen once. The ten top clones hold 26% of the sample. Material: peripheral blood. The receptors here all came from a man aged 60-69 years with active or convalescent COVID-19.

V usage is TRBV11-3 and J usage is TRBJ2-5, with 8 nucleotides matching TRBD1. The CDR3 totals 20 residues. Germline V lookup: CDR1 SGHNT, CDR2 YENEEA. Trimming removed 0 bases from V and 2 bases from J; junction bases left unmatched: 17. The CDR3, as DNA: TGTGCCAGCAGCTTAGATATGTGGGTGGGACAGGAGGGGCGACAAGAGACCCAGTACTTC. Translating it yields CASSLDMWVGQEGRQETQYF.

The chain joins TRBV28 to TRBJ2-5; 12 bases line up with TRBD2. This CDR3 contains 23 residues. V shed 7 bases, J shed 5 bases, and the junction held 32 bases outside the gene matches. The germline gives CDR1 MDHEN, CDR2 SYDVKM. The CDR3 reads CASTERRLSLSSASGGAEETQYF. The CDR3 region has the DNA TGTGCCAGCACCGAAAGGAGGCTCTCCCTATCCTCTGCTAGCGGGGGGGCCGAGGAGACCCAGTACTTC.

The rearrangement joins TRBV28 to TRBJ1-5, with D possibly being TRBD1 (5 bases). The germline V and J ends were trimmed by 3 bases and 7 bases, with 19 bases remaining between them. This CDR3 has 16 amino acids. Germline lookup yields CDR1 MDHEN and CDR2 SYDVKM. This CDR3 is CASSFSGGIWGQPQHF. Written as DNA, the CDR3 is TGTGCCAGCAGTTTTTCCGGGGGTATTTGGGGCCAGCCCCAGCATTTT.